The entry below gives a single TCR beta chain sequence along with its context. What it binds is unknown. Repertoires were generated with immunoSEQ multiplex PCR, while TCRdb's copy carries only in-frame clones and drops some. The repertoire holds roughly 100,000 clones, about 85% seen once, with about 3.8% in the top ten. This entry comes from a study of OX40 agonist ivuxolimab in advanced cancers. Across the whole study: Across the patients, intravenous ivuxolimab was delivered every 2 weeks at 0.01 to 10 mg/kg. Findings and caveats of the study: Expanded clones belonging to CD8+ T cells outnumbered, on average, those of CD4+.

The CDR3 has 13 residues. Germline CDR1 and CDR2: MNHEY and SVGAGI. The V end lost 9 bases, the J end lost 3 bases, and 11 bases lay between the germline ends. The TCR sequence derives from an adult with an advanced solid tumor such as melanoma, head and neck, liver or kidney cancer. The chain is built from TRBV6-5 and TRBJ2-2; D is unclear. This specimen was CD4+ or CD8+ T cells sorted from blood, taken in a trial of the OX40 agonist ivuxolimab. The CDR3 sequence is CASGRLYTGELFF. CDR3 nucleotides: TGTGCCAGTGGCCGACTGTACACCGGGGAGCTGTTTTTT.